Each of the 30 T cell receptor beta chains below was sequenced from the same sample in a study of chemoradiotherapy in HPV16-positive cancers. Using immunoSEQ multiplex PCR, the repertoire was profiled, and TCRdb retains in-frame clones only, with some absent. Among about 3,000 clones listed, roughly 84% were seen once. The sequencing used tumor tissue, collected from a patient who underwent chemoradiotherapy. The receptor set was obtained from a human donor with HPV-associated anogenital cancer.

This clone came up once. The J gene is TRBJ2-3, the V gene TRBV7-9; 7 bases map to TRBD1. The CDR3 is 16 residues long. From germline, CDR1 is SEHNR and CDR2 FQNEAQ (reference sequence). Unmatched junction bases numbered 7, after V lost 3 bases and J lost 1 base. CDR3 sequence: CASSFWKDRGTDTQYF. DNA for the CDR3: TGTGCCAGCAGCTTCTGGAAAGACAGGGGCACAGATACGCAGTATTTT.

This rearrangement joins TRBV9 to TRBJ2-7; 8 positions match TRBD2. Trimming cost V 3 bases and J 6 bases; bases outside gene matches: 14. Germline loops: CDR1 SGDLS, CDR2 YYNGEE. The CDR3 consists of 16 residues. CDR3 loop: CASSDPRSGSLSEQYF. The CDR3 nucleotides are TGTGCCAGCAGCGACCCAAGGAGCGGGAGCCTCTCCGAGCAGTACTTC.

The rearrangement uses TRBV5-6 and TRBJ1-1; the D gene is possibly TRBD1 (5 bases). Trimming stripped 1 base from V and 1 base from J, with 8 bases between. Germline loops: CDR1 SGHDT, CDR2 YYEEEE. This CDR3 is built from 14 residues. This chain's CDR3 is CASSLKGKNTEAFF. The CDR3 DNA is TGTGCCAGCAGCTTGAAGGGGAAGAACACTGAAGCTTTCTTT. The entire variable domain, with the rest obtained from reference TRBV5-6 and TRBJ1-1, is as follows: DAGVTQSPTHLIKTRGQQVTLRCSPKSGHDTVSWYQQALGQGPQFIFQYYEEEERQRGNFPDRFSGHQFPNYSSELNVNALLLGDSALYLCASSLKGKNTEAFFGQGTRLTVV.

V usage is TRBV27 and J usage is TRBJ1-1, with a weak D call TRBD1 (6 bases). The CDR3 is made up of 17 amino acids. Trimming shortened V by 3 bases and J by 0 bases, and 17 bases separated the two germline ends. Germline V gene sequence: CDR1 MNHEY, CDR2 SMNVEV (reference sequence). The CDR3 bases are TGTGCCAGCAGTTTCCGCTCCGCCAGGGACATGAACACTGAAGCTTTCTTT. Protein: CASSFRSARDMNTEAFF.

This rearrangement joins TRBV2 to TRBJ2-3, with D maybe TRBD2 (6 bases). There are 12 residues in the CDR3. The V and J ends lost 6 bases and 12 bases respectively, with 16 bases between them. Germline CDR1 and CDR2: SNHLY and FYNNEI. Here the CDR3 reads CASRFPSGRQYF. Written as DNA, the CDR3 is TGTGCCAGCAGATTTCCGTCCGGGAGACAGTATTTT.

The CDR3 loop is CASSEEGAEQFF. CDR3 in DNA: TGTGCCAGCAGTGAGGAGGGAGCTGAGCAGTTCTTC. The chain uses TRBV7-9 and TRBJ2-1; D perhaps matches TRBD2 (6 bases). The germline CDR1 and CDR2 sequences are SEHNR and FQNEAQ (reference sequence). The CDR3 contains 12 residues. Trimming stripped 6 bases from V and 9 bases from J, with 12 bases between.

This clone was counted once. The genes are TRBV7-3 and TRBJ2-2; D is possibly TRBD1 (5 bases). The CDR3 loop spans 16 amino acids. Trimming pared 2 bases from V and 0 bases from J, leaving 10 bases between. Germline assignment: CDR1 SGHTA and CDR2 FQGTGA. CDR3 DNA: TGTGCCAGCAGCTTAGGCGGCAGGGCGAACACCGGGGAGCTGTTTTTT. Protein: CASSLGGRANTGELFF.

The rearrangement links TRBV7-2 to TRBJ2-7, with 9 bases fitting TRBD2. From germline, CDR1 is SGHTA and CDR2 FQGNSA. The CDR3 is made up of 15 amino acids. V lost 1 base to trimming and J lost 2 bases; unmatched junction nucleotides: 3. CDR3 DNA sequence: TGTGCCAGCAGCTTAGATGCGGGGGGGACCTACGAGCAGTACTTC. This codes for CASSLDAGGTYEQYF.

The CDR3 DNA reads as TGTGCCACCTATCAGGGACAGGGGGCCATTCAGTACTTC. Translated: CATYQGQGAIQYF. The V call is TRBV6-1, the J call TRBJ2-4; TRBD1 agrees at 12 bases. With V trimmed by 10 bases and J by 9 bases, 7 bases remained unmatched. Germline loops: CDR1 MNHNS, CDR2 SASEGT. This CDR3 region has 13 residues.

This clone is a singleton in its sample. This chain joins TRBV6-5 and TRBJ1-6, with D uncertain. V lost 2 bases to trimming and J lost 9 bases, with 11 bases between them. This CDR3 is 14 amino acids long. Per germline, CDR1 MNHEY and CDR2 SVGAGI. CDR3 protein: CASSYGWLGSPLHF. The CDR3 nucleotides are TGTGCCAGCAGTTACGGGTGGTTAGGTTCACCCCTCCACTTT.

The V and J genes are TRBV6-1 and TRBJ2-7, with 9 bases identical to TRBD1. J was trimmed by 1 base and V by 3 bases; bases with no gene match: 7. Per germline, CDR1 MNHNS and CDR2 SASEGT. The CDR3 sequence is 16 residues long. CDR3 bases: TGTGCCAGCAGTGACTTCGGGACAGGGAATTCCTACGAGCAGTACTTC. Residues: CASSDFGTGNSYEQYF.

V gene TRBV13 combines with J gene TRBJ1-3, with TRBD1 identical over 9 bases. There are 19 residues in the CDR3. Germline V CDR1 and CDR2: PRHDT, FYEKMQ (reference sequence). The V segment lost 5 bases and the J segment 0 bases; nucleotides outside the gene matches: 14. The CDR3: CASSRTGQGISASGNTIYF. DNA for the CDR3: TGTGCCAGCAGCCGAACGGGACAGGGAATTTCGGCCTCTGGAAACACCATATATTTT.

The rearrangement joins TRBV28 to TRBJ1-2; TRBD1 is a possible D gene (6 bases). Per germline, CDR1 MDHEN and CDR2 SYDVKM. The V and J ends lost 4 bases and 7 bases respectively, with 10 bases between them. The CDR3 has 12 residues. The chain's CDR3 is CASSSDRSGYTF. Written as DNA, the CDR3 is TGTGCCAGCAGTTCAGACAGGTCTGGCTACACCTTC.

The chain combines TRBV5-1 with TRBJ2-7, with 10 positions matching TRBD1. The CDR3 loop spans 14 amino acids. CDR1 SGHRS and CDR2 YFSETQ come from the germline V gene. The ends lost 4 bases at V and 6 bases at J; junction bases unmatched: 7. CDR3 loop: CASSGTGTGAEQYF. The CDR3 DNA follows: TGCGCCAGCAGCGGGACCGGGACAGGGGCCGAGCAGTACTTC. Supplemented by reference TRBV5-1 and TRBJ2-7, the full variable domain reads KAGVTQTPRYLIKTRGQQVTLSCSPISGHRSVSWYQQTPGQGLQFLFEYFSETQRNKGNFPGRFSGRQFSNSRSEMNVSTLELGDSALYLCASSGTGTGAEQYFGPGTRLTVT.

The V gene is TRBV19, the J gene TRBJ1-5; D is undetermined. V gave up 3 bases and J gave up 0 bases, with 9 bases separating them. The germline gives CDR1 LNHDA, CDR2 SQIVND (reference sequence). CDR3 length equals 15 residues. CDR3 residues: CASSMTVYSNQPQHF. The CDR3 DNA follows: TGTGCCAGTAGTATGACGGTGTATAGCAATCAGCCCCAGCATTTT.

CDR3 DNA: TGTGCCAGCAGTTCCCAAACGACCCAAGAGACCCAGTACTTC. Translation gives CASSSQTTQETQYF. The chain joins TRBV28 to TRBJ2-5; no clear D. The CDR3 length is 14 residues. Germline CDR1 and CDR2: MDHEN and SYDVKM. The V and J ends lost 4 bases and 1 base respectively, with 10 bases between them.

The CDR3 is CASSGGSGENQPQHF. CDR3 sequence (DNA): TGTGCCAGCAGTGGGGGTTCGGGGGAGAATCAGCCCCAGCATTTT. This chain uses TRBV25-1 with TRBJ1-5; D is perhaps TRBD1 (5 bases). V lost 4 bases and J 4 bases, leaving 14 bases between the germline ends. The CDR3 contains 15 residues. Germline loops: CDR1 MGHDK, CDR2 SYGVNS.

The chain combines TRBV10-3 with TRBJ1-1; the D gene is possibly TRBD1 (6 bases). The ends were cut back, 4 bases at V and 2 bases at J, with 11 bases in the middle. CDR1 and CDR2 from the germline V gene are ENHRY and SYGVKD. The CDR3 covers 14 residues. CDR3 loop: CAISGGQTNTEAFF. The CDR3 nucleotides read TGTGCCATCAGTGGGGGACAAACTAACACTGAAGCTTTCTTT.

The CDR3 spells CASSLGDRRISYGYTF. The CDR3 DNA sequence: TGTGCCAGCAGTCTCGGGGACAGACGAATCTCCTATGGCTACACCTTC. The V call is TRBV28, the J call TRBJ1-2, with TRBD1 identical over 7 bases. V trimming: 5 bases; J trimming: 4 bases; junction bases outside the gene matches: 13. Per the germline V gene, CDR1 is MDHEN and CDR2 is SYDVKM. The CDR3 is 16 amino acids.

This clone was counted only a few times. The J gene is TRBJ2-6, the V gene TRBV9, with 10 bases lining up with TRBD1. Germline V gene lookup returns CDR1 SGDLS and CDR2 YYNGEE. The junction had 8 bases not matched to a gene; V was cut back by 8 bases and J by 0 bases. The length of the CDR3 is 17 residues. The CDR3 DNA reads TGTGCCAGTCTCCCGGGACAGGGGAACTCTGGGGCCAACGTCCTGACTTTC. Residues: CASLPGQGNSGANVLTF.

V is TRBV5-1 and J is TRBJ2-3; D tentatively fits TRBD1 or TRBD2 (5 bases each). Per the germline V gene, CDR1 is SGHRS and CDR2 is YFSETQ. V shed 5 bases and J shed 5 bases, with 15 bases lying between them. The length of the CDR3 is 14 residues. CDR3: CASREPGRGDTQYF. CDR3 bases: TGCGCCAGCAGAGAGCCGGGACGGGGAGATACGCAGTATTTT. Looking up the rest from reference TRBV5-1 and TRBJ2-3 gives the full variable domain: KAGVTQTPRYLIKTRGQQVTLSCSPISGHRSVSWYQQTPGQGLQFLFEYFSETQRNKGNFPGRFSGRQFSNSRSEMNVSTLELGDSALYLCASREPGRGDTQYFGPGTRLTVL.

The rearrangement joins TRBV7-6 to TRBJ2-7; D ambiguous. Trimming shortened V by 1 base and J by 2 bases, and 6 bases separated the two germline ends. Germline CDR1 is SGHVS and CDR2 is FNYEAQ. This CDR3 comprises 13 residues. The CDR3 DNA reads TGTGCCAGCAGCTTAGAGGCTCCCTACGAGCAGTACTTC. Its protein product is CASSLEAPYEQYF.

The J gene is TRBJ1-6, the V gene TRBV5-1, with D perhaps TRBD1 (6 bases). Germline CDR1 reads SGHRS; CDR2 reads YFSETQ. The CDR3 consists of 15 residues. V dropped 4 bases and J dropped 5 bases, with 13 bases sitting between them. CDR3 protein: CASSPLGQDNSPLHF. CDR3 DNA sequence: TGCGCCAGCAGCCCTCTGGGACAAGATAATTCACCCCTCCACTTT.

The chain links TRBV4-3 to TRBJ2-6; D remains ambiguous. The CDR3 is made up of 15 amino acids. Germline V gene data show CDR1 as LGHNA and CDR2 as YSLEER. V lost 0 bases, J lost 1 base, and 4 bases lay in between. CDR3 residues: CASSQEGSGANVLTF. In DNA form, the CDR3 reads TGCGCCAGCAGCCAAGAAGGGTCTGGGGCCAACGTCCTGACTTTC.

The V gene is TRBV19, the J gene TRBJ2-1; TRBD2 matches 13 bases. V lost 5 bases and J lost 8; bases outside the gene matches: 9. This CDR3 has 16 residues. The germline V gene has CDR1 LNHDA and CDR2 SQIVND (reference sequence). The CDR3 DNA reads as TGTGCCAGTAGTCCCGGGACTAGCGGGGCCAGGGATGAGCAGTTCTTC. Its translation is CASSPGTSGARDEQFF.

In regard to this clone: Germline is not matched at one junction end, which may reflect a read error. J is TRBJ2-1 and V is TRBV27, with D uncertain. The length of the CDR3 is 16 residues. The germline V gene encodes CDR1 MNHEY and CDR2 SMNVEV (reference sequence). CDR3 in DNA: TGTGCCAGCAGATTATCTAGGACCTCCAGTTACGGTGAGCAGTTCTTC. Amino acid sequence: CASRLSRTSSYGEQFF.

V gene TRBV10-3 combines with J gene TRBJ2-3; 14 bases match TRBD2. V lost 5 bases, J lost 4 bases, and 2 bases stayed unmatched. There are 15 residues in the CDR3. Germline CDR1 is ENHRY and CDR2 is SYGVKD. CDR3 nucleotide sequence: TGTGCCATCAGTCGGACTAGCGGGGGGTCAGATACGCAGTATTTT. Translated: CAISRTSGGSDTQYF.

The chain couples TRBV5-8 to TRBJ2-3, with 10 positions matching TRBD2. The CDR3 totals 16 residues. J was trimmed by 4 bases and V by 4 bases; bases with no gene match: 9. From germline, CDR1 is SGHTS and CDR2 YDEGEE. CDR3 sequence (DNA): TGTGCCAGCAGCCGGACTAGCGGAGCAAGCTCAGATACGCAGTATTTT. Its protein is CASSRTSGASSDTQYF.

V usage is TRBV7-6 and J usage is TRBJ1-6, with TRBD1 identical over 10 bases. The CDR3 is made up of 21 amino acids. Germline-derived CDR1 and CDR2 are SGHVS and FNYEAQ. The junction had 16 bases not matched to a gene; V was cut back by 5 bases and J by 0 bases. The DNA for the CDR3 is TGTGCCAGCAGCGTAGGAGGTCCGGGACAGGGGAATCCCTCCTATAATTCACCCCTCCACTTT. It translates to CASSVGGPGQGNPSYNSPLHF.

The V gene is TRBV5-5, the J gene TRBJ1-3; TRBD1 aligns across 8 bases. The CDR3 is 17 residues long. V dropped 1 base and J dropped 3; count of bases not matched to a gene: 9. The germline gives CDR1 SGHKS, CDR2 YYEKEE (reference sequence). The CDR3 loop reads CASSLSPGGSGGNTIYF. CDR3 DNA sequence: TGTGCCAGCAGCTTGTCACCAGGGGGCTCCGGTGGAAACACCATATATTTT.